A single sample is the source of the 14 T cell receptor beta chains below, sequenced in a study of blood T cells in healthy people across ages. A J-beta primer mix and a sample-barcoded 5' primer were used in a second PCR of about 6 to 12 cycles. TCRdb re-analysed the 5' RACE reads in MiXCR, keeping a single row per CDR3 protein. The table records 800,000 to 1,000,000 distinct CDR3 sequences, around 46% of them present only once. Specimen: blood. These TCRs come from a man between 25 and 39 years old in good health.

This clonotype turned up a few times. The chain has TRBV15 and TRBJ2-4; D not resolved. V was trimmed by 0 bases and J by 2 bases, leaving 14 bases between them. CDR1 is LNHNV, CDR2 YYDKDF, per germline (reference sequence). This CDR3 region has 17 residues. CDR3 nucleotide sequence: TGTGCCACCAGCAGAGAATCCCCAGGTGTGACCAAAAACATTCAGTACTTC. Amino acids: CATSRESPGVTKNIQYF.

The CDR3 nucleotides read TGTGCCAGCAGTTTATCAGGGCAGGGGCCTGGCTACACCTTC. This translates into CASSLSGQGPGYTF. This chain connects TRBV27 to TRBJ1-2; tentative D call: TRBD1 (6 bases). This CDR3 contains 14 residues. CDR1 MNHEY and CDR2 SMNVEV come from the germline V gene (reference sequence). Deletions cut 0 bases from V and 7 bases from J, with 12 bases between.

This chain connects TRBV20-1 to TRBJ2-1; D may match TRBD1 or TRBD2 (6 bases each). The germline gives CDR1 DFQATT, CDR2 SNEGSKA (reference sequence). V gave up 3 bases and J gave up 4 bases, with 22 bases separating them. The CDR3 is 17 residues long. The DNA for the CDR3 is TGCAGTGCTAGCCCTATCCGGGGGCCGCCCCAGTACAATGAGCAGTTCTTC. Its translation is CSASPIRGPPQYNEQFF.

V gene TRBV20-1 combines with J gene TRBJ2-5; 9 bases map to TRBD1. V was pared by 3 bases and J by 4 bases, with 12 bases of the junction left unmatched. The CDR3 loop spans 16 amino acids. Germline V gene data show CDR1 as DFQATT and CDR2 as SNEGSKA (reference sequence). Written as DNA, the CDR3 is TGCAGTGCTAGCCCCTTGGACAGGGGAAATATAGAGACCCAGTACTTC. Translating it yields CSASPLDRGNIETQYF.

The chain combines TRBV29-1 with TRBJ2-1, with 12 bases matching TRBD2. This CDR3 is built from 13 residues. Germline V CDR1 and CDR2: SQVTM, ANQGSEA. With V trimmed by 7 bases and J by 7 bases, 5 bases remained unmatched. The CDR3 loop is CSALAGGLNEQFF. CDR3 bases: TGCAGCGCCCTAGCGGGGGGGCTGAATGAGCAGTTCTTC.

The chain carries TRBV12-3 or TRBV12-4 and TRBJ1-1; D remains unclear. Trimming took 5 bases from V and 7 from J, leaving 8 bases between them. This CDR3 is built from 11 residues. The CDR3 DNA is TGTGCCAGCAGTGAAGCTTGTGAAGCTTTCTTT. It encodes CASSEACEAFF.

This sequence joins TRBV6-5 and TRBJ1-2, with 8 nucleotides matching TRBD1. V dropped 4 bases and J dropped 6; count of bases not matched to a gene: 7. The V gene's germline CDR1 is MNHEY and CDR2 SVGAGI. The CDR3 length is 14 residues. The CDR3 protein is CASSFPGGTDGYTF. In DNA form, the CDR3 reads TGTGCCAGCAGTTTCCCAGGGGGCACGGATGGCTACACCTTC.

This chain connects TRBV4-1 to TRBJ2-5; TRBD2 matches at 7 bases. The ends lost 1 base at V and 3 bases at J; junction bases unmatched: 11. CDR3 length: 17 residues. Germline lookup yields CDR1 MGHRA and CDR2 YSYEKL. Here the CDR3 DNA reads TGCGCCAGCAGCCAAGGGGAGGGGAGTTGGATGGAAGAGACCCAGTACTTC. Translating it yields CASSQGEGSWMEETQYF.

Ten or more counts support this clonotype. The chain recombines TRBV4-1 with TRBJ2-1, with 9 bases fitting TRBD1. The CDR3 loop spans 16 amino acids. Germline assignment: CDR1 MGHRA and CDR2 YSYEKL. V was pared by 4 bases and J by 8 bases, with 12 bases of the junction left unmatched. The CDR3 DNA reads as TGCGCCAGCAGCCCCCATTGGGGACAGGGCGTAGATGAGCAGTTCTTC. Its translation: CASSPHWGQGVDEQFF.

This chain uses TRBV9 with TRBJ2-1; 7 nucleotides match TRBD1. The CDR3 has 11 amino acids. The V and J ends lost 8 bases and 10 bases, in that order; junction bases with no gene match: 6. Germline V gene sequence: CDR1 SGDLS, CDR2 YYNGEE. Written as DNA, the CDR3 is TGTGCCAGTTCCGACAGGGTCGAGCAGTTCTTC. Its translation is CASSDRVEQFF. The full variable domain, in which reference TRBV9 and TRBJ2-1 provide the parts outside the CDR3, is DSGVTQTPKHLITATGQRVTLRCSPRSGDLSVYWYQQSLDQGLQFLIQYYNGEERAKGNILERFSAQQFPDLHSELNLSSLELGDSALYFCASSDRVEQFFGPGTRLTVL.

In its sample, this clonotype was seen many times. CDR3 protein: CASSVRATDTQYF. For the CDR3, the DNA is TGTGCCAGCAGTGTAAGGGCCACAGATACGCAGTATTTT. The V and J genes are TRBV6-4 and TRBJ2-3; D is ambiguous. V was clipped by 4 bases and J by 2 bases, with 7 bases between them. The CDR3 totals 13 residues. From germline, CDR1 is MRHNA and CDR2 SNTAGT.

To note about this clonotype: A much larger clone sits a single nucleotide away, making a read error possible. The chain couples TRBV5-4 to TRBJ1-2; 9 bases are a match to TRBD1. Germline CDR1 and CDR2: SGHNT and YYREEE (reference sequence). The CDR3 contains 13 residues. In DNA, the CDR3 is TGTGCCGGCAGCGAGGGACAGGGTGGGGGCTACACCTTC. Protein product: CAGSEGQGGGYTF.

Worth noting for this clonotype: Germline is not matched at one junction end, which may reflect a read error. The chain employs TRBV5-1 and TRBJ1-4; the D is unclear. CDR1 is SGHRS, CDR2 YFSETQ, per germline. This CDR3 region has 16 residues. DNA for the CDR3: TGCGCCAGCAGCCCCGGCGAAATCGCAACTAGTGAAAAACTGTTTTTT. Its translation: CASSPGEIATSEKLFF.

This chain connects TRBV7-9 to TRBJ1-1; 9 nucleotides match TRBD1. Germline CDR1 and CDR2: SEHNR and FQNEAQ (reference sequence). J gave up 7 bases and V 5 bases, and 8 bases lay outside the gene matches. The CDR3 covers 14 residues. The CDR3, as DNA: TGTGCCAGCAGCAGGCGGGACAGGGTCGGTGAAGCTTTCTTT. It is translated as CASSRRDRVGEAFF.